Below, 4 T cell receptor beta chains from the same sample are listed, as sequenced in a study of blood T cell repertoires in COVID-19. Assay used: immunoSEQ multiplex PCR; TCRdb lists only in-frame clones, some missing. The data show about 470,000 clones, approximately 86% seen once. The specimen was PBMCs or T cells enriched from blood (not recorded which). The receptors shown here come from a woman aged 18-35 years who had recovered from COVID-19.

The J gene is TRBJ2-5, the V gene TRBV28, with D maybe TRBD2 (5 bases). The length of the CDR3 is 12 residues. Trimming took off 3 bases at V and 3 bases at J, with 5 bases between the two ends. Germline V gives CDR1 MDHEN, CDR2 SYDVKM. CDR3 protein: CASSLEEETQYF. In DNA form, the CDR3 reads TGTGCCAGCAGTTTGGAGGAAGAGACCCAGTACTTC.

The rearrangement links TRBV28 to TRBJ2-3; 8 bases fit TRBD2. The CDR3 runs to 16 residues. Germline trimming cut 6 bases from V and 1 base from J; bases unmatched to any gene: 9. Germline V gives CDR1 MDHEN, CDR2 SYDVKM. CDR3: CASSYSGVPGTDTQYF. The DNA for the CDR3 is TGTGCCAGCAGCTATAGCGGGGTGCCCGGCACAGATACGCAGTATTTT. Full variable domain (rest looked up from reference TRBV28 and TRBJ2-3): DVKVTQSSRYLVKRTGEKVFLECVQDMDHENMFWYRQDPGLGLRLIYFSYDVKMKEKGDIPEGYSVSREKKERFSLILESASTNQTSMYLCASSYSGVPGTDTQYFGPGTRLTVL.

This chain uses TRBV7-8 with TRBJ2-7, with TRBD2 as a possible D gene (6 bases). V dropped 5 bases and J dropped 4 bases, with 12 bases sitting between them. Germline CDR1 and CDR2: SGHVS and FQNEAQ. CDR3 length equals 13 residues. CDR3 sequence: CASSPLTRYEQYF. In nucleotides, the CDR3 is TGTGCCAGCAGCCCCCTGACTAGATACGAGCAGTACTTC.

The CDR3 sequence is CASSLGGHPQHF. The CDR3 nucleotides read TGTGCCAGCAGCCTAGGGGGGCATCCCCAGCATTTT. The chain carries TRBV7-2 and TRBJ1-5, with D tentatively TRBD1 (6 bases). V lost 5 bases, J lost 10 bases, and 12 bases lay in between. This CDR3 spans 12 amino acids. Germline lookup yields CDR1 SGHTA and CDR2 FQGNSA.